This entry lists 30 T cell receptor beta chains sequenced from one sample in a study of identical twins. TCRdb used MiXCR to reprocess the 5' RACE reads, holding one entry per CDR3 protein. Of 420,000 or so distinct CDR3 sequences listed, less than 20% are singletons. Input material: naive T cells sorted from blood. The receptor set was obtained from a man aged 45 to 65 in good health.

This clonotype came up many times. This chain uses TRBV5-6 with TRBJ2-4; TRBD1 matches 11 bases. Unmatched junction bases numbered 5, after V lost 4 bases and J lost 8 bases. The germline gives CDR1 SGHDT, CDR2 YYEEEE. The CDR3 sequence is 14 residues long. The CDR3 region is CASSADRGRDIQYF. CDR3 DNA sequence: TGTGCCAGCAGCGCGGACAGGGGGCGGGACATTCAGTACTTC.

This clonotype appeared many times. The chain links TRBV7-2 to TRBJ2-5; D possibly matches TRBD1 or TRBD2 (5 bases each). Germline V gene lookup returns CDR1 SGHTA and CDR2 FQGNSA. This CDR3 is 13 amino acids long. The V and J ends lost 4 bases and 1 base respectively, with 7 bases between them. The CDR3 sequence: CASSWDVQETQYF. Here the CDR3 DNA reads TGTGCCAGCAGCTGGGACGTCCAAGAGACCCAGTACTTC.

The rearrangement links TRBV28 to TRBJ2-3; D ambiguous. The germline V and J ends were trimmed by 7 bases and 1 base, with 6 bases remaining between them. The CDR3 length is 12 residues. CDR1 is MDHEN and CDR2 is SYDVKM in the germline V gene. The CDR3 DNA sequence: TGTGCCAGCAACGGTGGCACAGATACGCAGTATTTT. Its translation: CASNGGTDTQYF.

The chain's CDR3 is CASGDSFGNQPQHF. The CDR3 region has the DNA TGTGCCAGCGGGGACAGTTTCGGCAATCAGCCCCAGCATTTT. The chain couples TRBV27 to TRBJ1-5; the match to TRBD1 covers 7 bases. Looked up from germline, CDR1 is MNHEY and CDR2 is SMNVEV (reference sequence). The CDR3 is 14 residues long. The V gene end was trimmed by 8 bases and the J gene end by 2 bases; junction bases not matched to a gene: 6.

This clonotype was observed many times. The chain recombines TRBV5-5 with TRBJ2-6; D is unresolved. This CDR3 contains 15 residues. Trimming left V 4 bases short and J 0 bases short, with 8 bases between. Per germline, CDR1 SGHKS and CDR2 YYEKEE (reference sequence). CDR3 sequence (DNA): TGTGCCAGCAGCCTAAGCGACTCTGGGGCCAACGTCCTGACTTTC. This encodes CASSLSDSGANVLTF.

Only a few counts were recorded for this clonotype. The rearrangement joins TRBV4-2 to TRBJ2-2; TRBD1 matches at 8 bases. This CDR3 spans 14 amino acids. The germline gives CDR1 LGHNA, CDR2 YNFKEQ. V shed 5 bases, J shed 6 bases, and the junction held 5 bases outside the gene matches. The chain's CDR3 is CASSVTGAPGELFF. The CDR3 nucleotides are TGTGCCAGCAGCGTGACAGGGGCGCCCGGGGAGCTGTTTTTT.

The rearrangement uses TRBV6-2 or TRBV6-3 and TRBJ2-5; 8 bases agree with TRBD1. V lost 6 bases to trimming and J lost 3 bases; unmatched junction nucleotides: 0. Germline CDR1 MNHEY, CDR2 SVGEGT. The CDR3 contains 12 residues. The CDR3 loop reads CASRGQEETQYF. In DNA form, the CDR3 reads TGTGCCAGCAGGGGACAGGAAGAGACCCAGTACTTC.

The chain carries TRBV28 and TRBJ2-7, with D tentatively TRBD1 (5 bases). Germline values: CDR1 MDHEN, CDR2 SYDVKM. The V end was cut by 5 bases, the J end by 4 bases, with 9 bases between. This CDR3 region has 12 residues. The CDR3 loop reads CASSAGQYEQYF. DNA of the CDR3: TGTGCCAGCAGTGCCGGACAATACGAGCAGTACTTC.

This clonotype was recorded a few times. The chain employs TRBV18 and TRBJ2-2; 11 bases map to TRBD2. The V gene's germline CDR1 is KGHSH and CDR2 LQKENI. This CDR3 comprises 17 residues. V was clipped by 3 bases and J by 0 bases; unmatched bases: 3. The CDR3 sequence: CASSPSLAGANTGELFF. In DNA form, the CDR3 reads TGTGCCAGCTCACCTTCACTAGCGGGAGCGAACACCGGGGAGCTGTTTTTT.

As for this clonotype: A read error may be the cause here, since a much bigger clone is one base away. The chain combines TRBV20-1 with TRBJ1-1; D ambiguous. The CDR3 length is 12 residues. Germline lookup yields CDR1 DFQATT and CDR2 SNEGSKA (reference sequence). Here the CDR3 reads CSARTAVTETFF. The CDR3 DNA follows: TGCAGTGCTAGGACGGCCGTTACTGAAACTTTCTTT.

This clonotype was detected many times. This chain uses TRBV4-2 with TRBJ2-2; D remains unclear. V shed 2 bases and J shed 2 bases, with 9 bases lying between them. Per the germline V gene, CDR1 is LGHNA and CDR2 is YNFKEQ. This CDR3 has 15 amino acids. As DNA, the CDR3 is TGTGCCAGCAGCCAAAGTTCGGCCAACACCGGGGAGCTGTTTTTT. It is translated as CASSQSSANTGELFF.

V usage is TRBV4-3 and J usage is TRBJ2-1, with D uncertain. The CDR3 covers 18 residues. Germline CDR1 is LGHNA and CDR2 is YSLEER. V shed 0 bases and J shed 4 bases, with 19 bases lying between them. Here the CDR3 reads CASSQDSQATLSYNEQFF. CDR3 in DNA: TGCGCCAGCAGCCAAGATTCTCAGGCGACGCTATCTTACAATGAGCAGTTCTTC.

This clonotype has just a few counts. This sequence joins TRBV19 and TRBJ2-1; no definite D call. The V gene lost 2 bases and the J gene lost 4 bases, with 3 bases spanning the gap. There are 12 residues in the CDR3. Germline loops: CDR1 LNHDA, CDR2 SQIVND (reference sequence). For the CDR3, the DNA is TGTGCCAGTAGTATAACATACAATGAGCAGTTCTTC. Residues: CASSITYNEQFF.

The chain joins TRBV6-5 to TRBJ2-1, with D uncertain. Germline V gives CDR1 MNHEY, CDR2 SVGAGI. V lost 5 bases and J lost 0, with 11 bases in between. The CDR3 covers 15 residues. The CDR3, as DNA: TGTGCCAGCAGTCCGGACCCTAGCTCCTACAATGAGCAGTTCTTC. Its translation is CASSPDPSSYNEQFF.

The chain employs TRBV10-2 and TRBJ2-5; 15 nucleotides align to TRBD2. This CDR3 spans 17 amino acids. The V gene's germline CDR1 is WSHSY and CDR2 SAAADI. The chain's CDR3 is CATSGTSGRWIGETQYF. The CDR3, as DNA: TGCGCTACCTCCGGGACTAGCGGGAGGTGGATTGGAGAGACCCAGTACTTC.

This clonotype was recorded at least ten times. J is TRBJ2-1 and V is TRBV7-2; D may be TRBD1 (6 bases). The V gene lost 1 base and the J gene lost 5 bases, with 9 bases spanning the gap. The CDR3 runs 14 residues. Germline-derived CDR1 and CDR2 are SGHTA and FQGNSA. The CDR3 loop reads CASSLDRDDNEQFF. The CDR3, as DNA: TGTGCCAGCAGCTTAGACAGGGATGACAATGAGCAGTTCTTC. Based on the CDR3 plus reference TRBV7-2 and TRBJ2-1, the full variable domain is GAGVSQSPSNKVTEKGKDVELRCDPISGHTALYWYRQSLGQGLEFLIYFQGNSAPDKSGLPSDRFSAERTGGSVSTLTIQRTQQEDSAVYLCASSLDRDDNEQFFGPGTRLTVL.

This clonotype occurred many times. V usage is TRBV11-2 and J usage is TRBJ2-2, with unresolved D. Per the germline V gene, CDR1 is SGHAT and CDR2 is FQNNGV. V was clipped by 1 base and J by 9 bases, with 15 bases between them. CDR3 length: 15 residues. The CDR3 nucleotides are TGTGCCAGCAGCTTAGGAAGGCCCCTGAGGCGGGAGCTGTTTTTT. Its protein is CASSLGRPLRRELFF. The full variable domain, its missing parts supplied by reference TRBV11-2 and TRBJ2-2, is EAGVAQSPRYKIIEKRQSVAFWCNPISGHATLYWYQQILGQGPKLLIQFQNNGVVDDSQLPKDRFSAERLKGVDSTLKIQPAKLEDSAVYLCASSLGRPLRRELFFGEGSRLTVL.

The V gene is TRBV5-1, the J gene TRBJ2-5; 7 nucleotides match TRBD1. The CDR3 is made up of 14 amino acids. Germline CDR1 is SGHRS and CDR2 is YFSETQ. Germline trimming cut 3 bases from V and 3 bases from J; bases unmatched to any gene: 5. The CDR3 nucleotides are TGCGCCAGCAGCTGGGGGACAGCAGAAGAGACCCAGTACTTC. Its translation is CASSWGTAEETQYF.

To note about this clonotype: This is likely an artifact of a read error, given a far larger clone one base away. V is TRBV12-3 or TRBV12-4 and J is TRBJ2-1; TRBD1 is a possible D gene (5 bases). The CDR3 runs to 12 residues. In DNA form, the CDR3 reads TGTGCCAGCAGTCAGGGATACAATGAGCAGCTCTTC. Its translation: CASSQGYNEQLF.

There are a few counts of this clonotype. This chain connects TRBV20-1 to TRBJ1-1; no clear D. CDR1 is DFQATT, CDR2 SNEGSKA, per germline (reference sequence). Trimming shortened V by 3 bases and J by 1 base, and 12 bases separated the two germline ends. The CDR3 totals 14 residues. The CDR3 spells CSARTGSWNTEAFF. CDR3 DNA: TGCAGTGCTAGGACCGGAAGCTGGAACACTGAAGCTTTCTTT.

The chain has TRBV6-5 and TRBJ2-7; 9 positions agree with TRBD1. The CDR3 has 17 amino acids. The germline CDR1 and CDR2 sequences are MNHEY and SVGAGI. V shed 0 bases and J 6 bases; nucleotides not matched to a gene: 12. The CDR3 protein is CASSYSKQTQGAGEQYF. The CDR3 coding sequence is TGTGCCAGCAGTTACTCGAAACAAACACAGGGGGCCGGCGAGCAGTACTTC.

The chain uses TRBV5-1 and TRBJ2-2, with 9 positions matching TRBD1. V was pared by 4 bases and J by 3 bases, with 10 bases of the junction left unmatched. From germline, CDR1 is SGHRS and CDR2 YFSETQ. This CDR3 contains 17 residues. CDR3 in amino acids: CASSPFPTGGHTGELFF. The CDR3 DNA reads as TGCGCCAGCAGCCCCTTTCCGACAGGGGGGCACACCGGGGAGCTGTTTTTT.

The rearrangement joins TRBV2 to TRBJ2-7; D gene unclear. The CDR3 is 15 amino acids. Germline CDR1 SNHLY, CDR2 FYNNEI. V lost 4 bases and J lost 2, with 15 bases in between. The CDR3 bases are TGTGCCAGCAGTGGGCAGACCAACCGACCCTACGAGCAGTACTTC. Translated: CASSGQTNRPYEQYF.

The chain links TRBV10-3 to TRBJ1-1; 8 positions match TRBD1. This CDR3 contains 14 residues. The V segment lost 4 bases and the J segment 7 bases; nucleotides outside the gene matches: 8. The germline gives CDR1 ENHRY, CDR2 SYGVKD. The CDR3 DNA reads as TGTGCCATCAGTGTGACAGGGGCGGCAAGTGAAGCTTTCTTT. Its translation: CAISVTGAASEAFF.

This sequence joins TRBV2 and TRBJ1-6; D ambiguous. Germline V lookup: CDR1 SNHLY, CDR2 FYNNEI. V was cut by 7 bases and J by 12 bases, with 13 bases left in between. The CDR3 runs 12 residues. CDR3 residues: CASNQQDEPLHF. In nucleotides, the CDR3 is TGTGCCAGCAACCAACAAGATGAACCCCTCCACTTT.

As DNA, the CDR3 is TGCAGTGCTAGAGATTGGCAGCGGCTCGCTACCTACGAGCAGTACTTC. Protein: CSARDWQRLATYEQYF. The chain is built from TRBV20-1 and TRBJ2-7; D is perhaps TRBD2 (5 bases). The CDR3 sequence is 16 residues long. The germline gives CDR1 DFQATT, CDR2 SNEGSKA (reference sequence). V lost 0 bases, J lost 2 bases, and 17 bases lay in between.

This clonotype was picked up many times. As DNA, the CDR3 is TGCAGCGTTGGAGGCACCACCCGGTGGGCCAAAAACATTCAGTACTTC. Protein sequence: CSVGGTTRWAKNIQYF. The chain carries TRBV29-1 and TRBJ2-4, with no clear D. This CDR3 is 16 amino acids long. The V end lost 4 bases, the J end lost 1 base, and 17 bases lay between the germline ends. The germline V gene has CDR1 SQVTM and CDR2 ANQGSEA. Drawing the rest from reference TRBV29-1 and TRBJ2-4, the complete variable domain is SAVISQKPSRDICQRGTSLTIQCQVDSQVTMMFWYRQQPGQSLTLIATANQGSEATYESGFVIDKFPISRPNLTFSTLTVSNMSPEDSSIYLCSVGGTTRWAKNIQYFGAGTRLSVL.

This clonotype was observed a few times. This chain connects TRBV28 to TRBJ2-4; no reliable D call. CDR1 MDHEN and CDR2 SYDVKM come from the germline V gene. V lost 6 bases and J lost 0, with 21 bases in between. The CDR3 runs 18 residues. CDR3 region: CASSDPPNRVLAKNIQYF. The CDR3 coding sequence is TGTGCCAGCAGCGACCCCCCTAACCGCGTTTTAGCCAAAAACATTCAGTACTTC.

This clonotype occurred a few times. The gene calls are TRBV6-1 and TRBJ1-1; TRBD1 is a possible D gene (5 bases). Germline values: CDR1 MNHNS, CDR2 SASEGT. The V end lost 6 bases, the J end lost 7 bases, and 21 bases lay between the germline ends. This CDR3 region has 15 residues. CDR3 in DNA: TGTGCCAGCAGCTTGGGCCGGGGGGGTAAGGGTGAAGCTTTCTTT. Protein product: CASSLGRGGKGEAFF.

The chain carries TRBV20-1 and TRBJ2-3; D uncertain. The CDR3 consists of 16 residues. Per the germline V gene, CDR1 is DFQATT and CDR2 is SNEGSKA (reference sequence). V was shortened by 5 bases and J by 2 bases, with 20 bases between the two germline ends. This chain's CDR3 is CSAPRSHSAPTDTQYF. The CDR3 coding sequence is TGCAGTGCTCCCCGGTCTCACTCCGCACCCACAGATACGCAGTATTTT.